The rows below give T cell receptor beta chains drawn from one sample of a study of post-analysis software for immune sequencing data. TCRdb fed the PCR reads into MiXCR, producing one record per CDR3 protein. The sample carries under 650,000 distinct CDR3 sequences, about 40% recorded once. The sample was blood. The receptors here all came from a girl aged 10-17 years with multiple sclerosis. The CDR3 runs from the conserved cysteine through the conserved F or W. Each record gives: D gene, J gene, V gene, clone size, CDR3 DNA, CDR3 protein. D genes are given only for firm matches. A clone size is listed for some rows: how often the clone was seen (once, few, many), or a class if it is expanded.

d_call: .
j_call: TRBJ2-7
v_call: TRBV4-1
clone_size: .
cdr3_nt: TGCGCCAGCAGCCGGCCGGGGAACGAGCAGTACTTC
cdr3_aa: CASSRPGNEQYF

d_call: .
j_call: TRBJ2-3
v_call: TRBV12-3/TRBV12-4
clone_size: few
cdr3_nt: TGTGCCAGCAGCTCCTCCCCAGATACGCAGTATTTT
cdr3_aa: CASSSSPDTQYF

d_call: .
j_call: TRBJ2-7
v_call: TRBV15
clone_size: .
cdr3_nt: TGTGCCACCAGTAACTCCCTCAGGAACTCCTACGAGCAGTACTTC
cdr3_aa: CATSNSLRNSYEQYF

d_call: TRBD2
j_call: TRBJ2-7
v_call: TRBV6-6
clone_size: few
cdr3_nt: TGTGCCAGCAGGCCCGGGAGCGGGGGGCCCTACGAGCAGTACTTC
cdr3_aa: CASRPGSGGPYEQYF

d_call: .
j_call: TRBJ2-1
v_call: TRBV4-1
clone_size: .
cdr3_nt: TGCGCCAGCAGCCAGGAGGGACCTAACAATGAGCAGTTCTTC
cdr3_aa: CASSQEGPNNEQFF

d_call: .
j_call: TRBJ1-6
v_call: TRBV7-9
clone_size: .
cdr3_nt: TGTGCCAGCAGCTTAGCGCAGGGAGAGAGTTCACCCCTCCACTTT
cdr3_aa: CASSLAQGESSPLHF

d_call: .
j_call: TRBJ1-5
v_call: TRBV6-1
clone_size: once
cdr3_nt: TGTGCCAGCAGTGATAAGGGACAACAAAAGGACAATCAGCCCCAGCATTTT
cdr3_aa: CASSDKGQQKDNQPQHF

d_call: .
j_call: TRBJ2-5
v_call: TRBV6-5
clone_size: few
cdr3_nt: TGTGCCAGCAGTTACCGGGCCTGGGAGACCCAGTACTTC
cdr3_aa: CASSYRAWETQYF

d_call: .
j_call: TRBJ2-6
v_call: TRBV20-1
clone_size: .
cdr3_nt: TGCAGTGCAAAAAGGGACACCAACGTCCTGACTTTC
cdr3_aa: CSAKRDTNVLTF

d_call: .
j_call: TRBJ1-6
v_call: TRBV5-1
clone_size: .
cdr3_nt: TGCGCCAGCAGCTCCCAATTCCGGGGGGGACCCCTCCACTTT
cdr3_aa: CASSSQFRGGPLHF

d_call: TRBD1
j_call: TRBJ1-4
v_call: TRBV7-9
clone_size: .
cdr3_nt: TGTGCCAGCAGCCCCTTGACAGGGTCTAATGAAAAACTGTTTTTT
cdr3_aa: CASSPLTGSNEKLFF

d_call: TRBD2
j_call: TRBJ2-7
v_call: TRBV5-5
clone_size: few
cdr3_nt: TGTGCCAGCAGCTCCCGACTAGCGGGGGGCCTCTCCTACGAGCAGTACTTC
cdr3_aa: CASSSRLAGGLSYEQYF